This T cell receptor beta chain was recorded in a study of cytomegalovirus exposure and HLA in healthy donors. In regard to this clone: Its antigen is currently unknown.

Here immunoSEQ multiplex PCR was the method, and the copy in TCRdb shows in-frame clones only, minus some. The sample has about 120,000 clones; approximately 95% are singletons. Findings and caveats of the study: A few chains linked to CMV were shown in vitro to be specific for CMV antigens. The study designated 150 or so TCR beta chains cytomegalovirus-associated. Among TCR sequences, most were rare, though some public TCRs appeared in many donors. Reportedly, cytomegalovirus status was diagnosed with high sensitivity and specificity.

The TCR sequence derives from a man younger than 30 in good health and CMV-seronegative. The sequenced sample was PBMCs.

CDR3 region: CASTATGTSDEQYF. CDR3 DNA sequence: TGTGCCAGCACCGCGACCGGGACTAGCGACGAGCAGTACTTC. This chain links TRBV11-2 with TRBJ2-7; 10 nucleotides line up with TRBD2. Germline V gene sequence: CDR1 SGHAT, CDR2 FQNNGV. The J segment lost 5 bases and the V segment lost 7 bases, leaving 8 bases of the junction unmatched. CDR3 size: 14 residues. The whole variable domain, filled in from reference TRBV11-2 and TRBJ2-7, reads EAGVAQSPRYKIIEKRQSVAFWCNPISGHATLYWYQQILGQGPKLLIQFQNNGVVDDSQLPKDRFSAERLKGVDSTLKIQPAKLEDSAVYLCASTATGTSDEQYFGPGTRLTVT.